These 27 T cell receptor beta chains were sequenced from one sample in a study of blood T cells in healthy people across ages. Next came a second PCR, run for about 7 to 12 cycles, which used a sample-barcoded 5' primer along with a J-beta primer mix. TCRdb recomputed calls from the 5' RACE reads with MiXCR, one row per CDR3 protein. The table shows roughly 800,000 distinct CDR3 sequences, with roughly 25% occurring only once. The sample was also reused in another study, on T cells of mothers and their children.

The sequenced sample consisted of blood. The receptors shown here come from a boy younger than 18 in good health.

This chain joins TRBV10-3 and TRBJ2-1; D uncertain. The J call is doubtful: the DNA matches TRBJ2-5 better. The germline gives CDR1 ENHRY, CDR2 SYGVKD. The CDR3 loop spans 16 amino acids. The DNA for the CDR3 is TGTGCCATCAGTGAGTCTCGGCAGGCTAGACCTTCGGCCCAGTACTTC. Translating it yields CAISESRQARPSAQYF.

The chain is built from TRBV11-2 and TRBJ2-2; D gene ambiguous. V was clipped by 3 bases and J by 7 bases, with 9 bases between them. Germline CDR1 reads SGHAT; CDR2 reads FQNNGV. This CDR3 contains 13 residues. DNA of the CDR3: TGTGCCAGCAGCTTCATTGAGGTCGGGGAGCTGTTTTTT. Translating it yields CASSFIEVGELFF.

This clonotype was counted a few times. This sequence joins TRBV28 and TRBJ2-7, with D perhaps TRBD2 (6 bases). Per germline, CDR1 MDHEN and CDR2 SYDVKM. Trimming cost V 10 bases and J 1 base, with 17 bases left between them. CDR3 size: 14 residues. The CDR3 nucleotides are TGTGCCACAGAACGTAGGCGGGATTCCTACGAGCAGTACTTC. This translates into CATERRRDSYEQYF.

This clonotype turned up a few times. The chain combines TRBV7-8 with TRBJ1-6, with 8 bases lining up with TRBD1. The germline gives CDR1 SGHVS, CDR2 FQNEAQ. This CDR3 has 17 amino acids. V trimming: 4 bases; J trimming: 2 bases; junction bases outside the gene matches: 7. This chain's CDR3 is CASSSGDRITYNSPLHF. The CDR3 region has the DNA TGTGCCAGCAGCTCTGGGGACAGGATCACCTATAATTCACCCCTCCACTTT.

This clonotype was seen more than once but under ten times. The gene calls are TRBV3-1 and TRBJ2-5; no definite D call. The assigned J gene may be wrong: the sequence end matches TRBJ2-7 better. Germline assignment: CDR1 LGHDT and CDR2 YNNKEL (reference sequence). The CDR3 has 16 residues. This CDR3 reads CASSQGRYGIGYEQYF. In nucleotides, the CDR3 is TGTGCCAGCAGCCAAGGAAGATATGGGATAGGGTACGAGCAGTACTTC.

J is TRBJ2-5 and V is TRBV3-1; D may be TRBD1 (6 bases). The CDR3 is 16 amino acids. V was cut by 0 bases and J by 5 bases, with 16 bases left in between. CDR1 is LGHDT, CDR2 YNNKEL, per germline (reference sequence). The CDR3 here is CASSQEGDGDNETQYF. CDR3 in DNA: TGTGCCAGCAGCCAAGAAGGGGACGGGGACAATGAGACCCAGTACTTC.

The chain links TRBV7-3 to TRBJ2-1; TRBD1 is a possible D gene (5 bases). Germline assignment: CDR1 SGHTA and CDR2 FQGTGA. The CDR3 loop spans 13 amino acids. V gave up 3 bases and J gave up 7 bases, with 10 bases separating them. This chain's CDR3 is CASSFTGLNEQFF. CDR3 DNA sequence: TGTGCCAGCAGCTTCACAGGTTTGAATGAGCAGTTCTTC.

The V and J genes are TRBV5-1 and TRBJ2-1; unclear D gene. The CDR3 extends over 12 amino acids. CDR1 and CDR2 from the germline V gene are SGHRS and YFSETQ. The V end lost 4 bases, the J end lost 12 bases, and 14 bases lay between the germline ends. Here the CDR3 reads CASSLEPSRQFF. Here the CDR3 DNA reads TGCGCCAGCAGCCTAGAGCCCTCGCGGCAGTTCTTC.

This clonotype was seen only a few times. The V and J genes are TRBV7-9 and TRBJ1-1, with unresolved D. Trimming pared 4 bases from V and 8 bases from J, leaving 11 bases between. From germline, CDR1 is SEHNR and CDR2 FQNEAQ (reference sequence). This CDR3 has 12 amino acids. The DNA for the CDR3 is TGTGCCAGCAGCTCCTTAGCTGGGGAAGCTTTCTTT. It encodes CASSSLAGEAFF.

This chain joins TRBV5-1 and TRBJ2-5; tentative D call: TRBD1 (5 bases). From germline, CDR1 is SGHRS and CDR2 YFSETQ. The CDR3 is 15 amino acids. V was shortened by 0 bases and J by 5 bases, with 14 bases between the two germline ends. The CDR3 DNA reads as TGCGCCAGCAGCTTGGAGGGGCGGTCCCAGGAGACCCAGTACTTC. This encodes CASSLEGRSQETQYF.

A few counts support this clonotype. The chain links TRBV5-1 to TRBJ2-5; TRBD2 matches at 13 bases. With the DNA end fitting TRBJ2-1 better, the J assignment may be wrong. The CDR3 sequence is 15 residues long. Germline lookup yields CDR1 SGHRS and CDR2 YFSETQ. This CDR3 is CASSRTSGGPSEQFF. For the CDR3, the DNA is TGCGCCAGCAGCCGGACTAGCGGGGGCCCCTCCGAGCAGTTCTTC.

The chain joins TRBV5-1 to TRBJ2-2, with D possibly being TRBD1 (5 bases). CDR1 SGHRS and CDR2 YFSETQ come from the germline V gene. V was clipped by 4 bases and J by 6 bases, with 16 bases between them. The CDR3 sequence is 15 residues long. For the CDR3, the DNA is TGCGCCAGCAGCCCTGGAGCAGGGTCACCCGGGGAGCTGTTTTTT. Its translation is CASSPGAGSPGELFF.

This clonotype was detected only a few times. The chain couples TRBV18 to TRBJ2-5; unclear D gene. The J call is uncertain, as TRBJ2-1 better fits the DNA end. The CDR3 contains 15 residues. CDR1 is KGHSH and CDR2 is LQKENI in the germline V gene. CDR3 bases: TGTGCCAGCTCACCTTTAACAGCAGCCACCAATGAGCAGTTCTTC. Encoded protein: CASSPLTAATNEQFF.

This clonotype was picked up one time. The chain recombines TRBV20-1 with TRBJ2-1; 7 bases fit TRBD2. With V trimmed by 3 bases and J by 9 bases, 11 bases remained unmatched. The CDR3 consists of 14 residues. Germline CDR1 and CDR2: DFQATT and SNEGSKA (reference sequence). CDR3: CSASWAGVGGEQFF. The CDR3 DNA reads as TGCAGTGCTAGCTGGGCGGGAGTAGGAGGTGAGCAGTTCTTC.

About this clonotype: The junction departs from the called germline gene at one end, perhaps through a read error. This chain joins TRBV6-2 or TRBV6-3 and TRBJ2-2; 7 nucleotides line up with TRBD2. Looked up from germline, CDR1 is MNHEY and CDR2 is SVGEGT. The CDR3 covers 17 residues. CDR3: CASSPFWGGANTGELVF. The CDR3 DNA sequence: TGTGCCAGCAGCCCATTCTGGGGGGGAGCGAACACCGGGGAGCTGGTTTTT.

This CDR3 reads CASSFRGGSGEKLFF. CDR3 sequence (DNA): TGTGCCAGCAGTTTCCGCGGGGGTTCGGGTGAAAAACTGTTTTTT. The genes are TRBV27 and TRBJ1-4; TRBD1 might be the D (5 bases). V gave up 3 bases and J gave up 7 bases, with 15 bases separating them. This CDR3 spans 15 amino acids. Germline-derived CDR1 and CDR2 are MNHEY and SMNVEV (reference sequence).

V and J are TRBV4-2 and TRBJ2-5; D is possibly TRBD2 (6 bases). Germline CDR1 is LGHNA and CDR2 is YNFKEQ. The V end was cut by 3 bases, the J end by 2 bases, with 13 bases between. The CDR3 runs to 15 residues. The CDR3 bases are TGTGCCAGCAGCCAGAACCCTAGCGTACAAGAGACCCAGTACTTC. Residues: CASSQNPSVQETQYF.

The CDR3 reads CASSTRRDYSSGANVLTF. The DNA for the CDR3 is TGTGCCAGCAGCACCAGGAGGGACTATTCCTCTGGGGCCAACGTCCTGACTTTC. J is TRBJ2-6 and V is TRBV12-3 or TRBV12-4; 7 bases are a match to TRBD2. The J segment lost 0 bases and the V segment lost 6 bases, leaving 11 bases of the junction unmatched. This CDR3 has 18 amino acids.

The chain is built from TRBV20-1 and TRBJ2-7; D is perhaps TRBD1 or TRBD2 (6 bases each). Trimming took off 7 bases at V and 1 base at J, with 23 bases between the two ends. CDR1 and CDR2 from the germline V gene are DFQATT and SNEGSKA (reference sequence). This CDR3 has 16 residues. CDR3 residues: CSVRGAVSGASYEQYF. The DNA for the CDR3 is TGCAGTGTTAGGGGGGCCGTTAGCGGCGCTTCCTACGAGCAGTACTTC.

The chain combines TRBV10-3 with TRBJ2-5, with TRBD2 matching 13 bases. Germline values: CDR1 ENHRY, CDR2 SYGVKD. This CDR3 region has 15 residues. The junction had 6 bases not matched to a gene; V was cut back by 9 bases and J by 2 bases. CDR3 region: CAIPGLAGRQETQYF. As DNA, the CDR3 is TGTGCCATTCCGGGACTAGCGGGACGGCAAGAGACCCAGTACTTC.

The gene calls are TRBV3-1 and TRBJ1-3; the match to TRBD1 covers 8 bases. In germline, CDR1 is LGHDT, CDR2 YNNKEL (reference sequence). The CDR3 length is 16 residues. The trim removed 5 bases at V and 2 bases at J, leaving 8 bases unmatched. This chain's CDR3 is CASSKSGGLPGNTIYF. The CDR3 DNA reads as TGTGCCAGCAGCAAGTCAGGGGGCCTCCCTGGAAACACCATATATTTT.

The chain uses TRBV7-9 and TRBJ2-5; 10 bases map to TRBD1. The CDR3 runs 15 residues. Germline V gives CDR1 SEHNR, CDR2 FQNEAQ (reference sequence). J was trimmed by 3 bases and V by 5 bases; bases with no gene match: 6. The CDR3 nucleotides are TGTGCCAGCAGCCCACAGGACAGGGGGGAAGAGACCCAGTACTTC. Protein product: CASSPQDRGEETQYF.

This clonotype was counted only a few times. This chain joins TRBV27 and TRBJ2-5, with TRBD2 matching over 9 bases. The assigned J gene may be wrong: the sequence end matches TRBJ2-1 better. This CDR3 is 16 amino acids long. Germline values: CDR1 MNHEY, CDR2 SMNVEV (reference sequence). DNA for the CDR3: TGTGCCAGCAGTGACAGCGGGGGGCCGGCCTACAATGAGCAGTTCTTC. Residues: CASSDSGGPAYNEQFF.

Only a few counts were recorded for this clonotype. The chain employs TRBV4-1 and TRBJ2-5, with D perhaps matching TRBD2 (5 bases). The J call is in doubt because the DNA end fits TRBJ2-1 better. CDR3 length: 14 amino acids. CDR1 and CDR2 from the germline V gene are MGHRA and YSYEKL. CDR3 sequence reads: CASSHPRERNEQFF. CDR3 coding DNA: TGCGCCAGCAGCCACCCTAGGGAGCGAAATGAGCAGTTCTTC.

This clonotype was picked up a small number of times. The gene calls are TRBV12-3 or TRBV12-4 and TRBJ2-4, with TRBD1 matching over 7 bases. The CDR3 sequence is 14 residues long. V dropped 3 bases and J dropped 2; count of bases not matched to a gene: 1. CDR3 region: CASSFRGTKNIQYF. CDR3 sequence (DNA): TGTGCCAGCAGTTTCAGGGGGACCAAAAACATTCAGTACTTC.

This CDR3 reads CAISETERSYEQYF. DNA of the CDR3: TGTGCCATCAGTGAGACGGAACGCAGCTACGAGCAGTACTTC. This rearrangement joins TRBV10-3 to TRBJ2-7; D remains unclear. Germline V lookup: CDR1 ENHRY, CDR2 SYGVKD. This CDR3 comprises 14 residues. Trimming stripped 2 bases from V and 3 bases from J, with 11 bases between.

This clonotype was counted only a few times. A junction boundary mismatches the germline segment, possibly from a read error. CDR3 DNA: TGTGCCAGCAGCCCGGAGCAAGGGACCGCCCCGCTCTTC. The encoded protein is CASSPEQGTAPLF. The genes are TRBV4-2 and TRBJ2-7; D may correspond to TRBD1 or TRBD2 (5 bases each). There are 13 residues in the CDR3. Germline V gene lookup returns CDR1 LGHNA and CDR2 YNFKEQ.